These 28 T cell receptor beta chains were sequenced from one sample in a study of cytomegalovirus exposure and HLA in healthy donors. Vbeta (60) and Jbeta (13) primers were used in the PCR. Clones were sequenced by immunoSEQ multiplex PCR, and TCRdb holds only the in-frame ones, with some missing. Found here are about 130,000 clones, about 80% of them singletons; the top ten hold 3% to 4%. Sequences were obtained from PBMCs. The receptors were sampled from a woman aged 40 to 50 in good health and CMV-seronegative.

The chain is built from TRBV4-2 and TRBJ2-2; 9 bases match TRBD2. Looked up from germline, CDR1 is LGHNA and CDR2 is YNFKEQ. The CDR3 is 16 amino acids. The J segment lost 4 bases and the V segment lost 0 bases, leaving 3 bases of the junction unmatched. The CDR3 loop is CASSQDSSGSTGELFF. The CDR3 DNA follows: TGTGCCAGCAGCCAAGATAGTAGCGGGAGCACCGGGGAGCTGTTTTTT.

This sequence joins TRBV9 and TRBJ1-1; D perhaps matches TRBD1 (6 bases). Germline V lookup: CDR1 SGDLS, CDR2 YYNGEE. The CDR3 is 14 residues long. Trimming removed 4 bases at V and 2 bases at J, with 12 bases between. Written as DNA, the CDR3 is TGTGCCAGCAGCCTGCAGGGGTCAAACACTGAAGCTTTCTTT. Its translation is CASSLQGSNTEAFF.

The chain links TRBV27 to TRBJ1-5; D may be TRBD1 (5 bases). Trimming removed 4 bases at V and 5 bases at J, with 18 bases between. CDR1 and CDR2 (germline): MNHEY, SMNVEV (reference sequence). The CDR3 has 16 residues. The CDR3 spells CASSWGAGPGDQPQHF. In nucleotides, the CDR3 is TGTGCCAGCAGTTGGGGTGCAGGGCCCGGCGATCAGCCCCAGCATTTT.

Only one count was recorded for this clone. V is TRBV19 and J is TRBJ2-2; perhaps TRBD1 as D (5 bases). This CDR3 contains 15 residues. Germline lookup yields CDR1 LNHDA and CDR2 SQIVND (reference sequence). Trimming shortened V by 2 bases and J by 4 bases, and 11 bases separated the two germline ends. Written as DNA, the CDR3 is TGTGCCAGTAGTATAAGGCAGGGCTCCACCGGGGAGCTGTTTTTT. It codes for CASSIRQGSTGELFF. Based on the CDR3 plus reference TRBV19 and TRBJ2-2, the full variable domain is DGGITQSPKYLFRKEGQNVTLSCEQNLNHDAMYWYRQDPGQGLRLIYYSQIVNDFQKGDIAEGYSVSREKKESFPLTVTSAQKNPTAFYLCASSIRQGSTGELFFGEGSRLTVL.

The chain joins TRBV5-8 to TRBJ2-5; TRBD1 aligns across 7 bases. The germline CDR1 and CDR2 sequences are SGHTS and YDEGEE. The CDR3 loop spans 13 amino acids. V gave up 4 bases and J gave up 7 bases; unmatched junction bases: 7. The CDR3 region has the DNA TGTGCCAGCAGCCCGACAGGGATGGGGACCCAGTACTTC. Translation: CASSPTGMGTQYF. Combining the CDR3 with reference TRBV5-8 and TRBJ2-5 gives the whole variable domain EAGVTQSPTHLIKTRGQQATLRCSPISGHTSVYWYQQALGLGLQFLLWYDEGEERNRGNFPPRFSGRQFPNYSSELNVNALELEDSALYLCASSPTGMGTQYFGPGTRLLVL.

The chain is built from TRBV11-2 and TRBJ1-2; 7 positions agree with TRBD1. This CDR3 contains 14 residues. J was trimmed by 4 bases and V by 2 bases; bases with no gene match: 4. Germline CDR1 and CDR2: SGHAT and FQNNGV. DNA of the CDR3: TGTGCCAGCAGCTTACAGGGGGTTGGCTATGGCTACACCTTC. Encoded protein: CASSLQGVGYGYTF.

V gene TRBV7-2 combines with J gene TRBJ1-1; a weak D match, TRBD1 (6 bases). V shed 2 bases and J shed 3 bases, with 10 bases lying between them. Germline CDR1 SGHTA, CDR2 FQGNSA. This CDR3 is built from 14 residues. CDR3 residues: CASSLQGRDTEAFF. The CDR3 nucleotides are TGTGCCAGCAGCTTACAGGGGCGGGACACTGAAGCTTTCTTT.

This chain uses TRBV20-1 with TRBJ2-7, with a weak D call TRBD2 (5 bases). CDR3 length equals 11 residues. In germline, CDR1 is DFQATT, CDR2 SNEGSKA (reference sequence). Trimming took off 3 bases at V and 6 bases at J, with 9 bases between the two ends. The CDR3 sequence: CSASRGREQYF. The CDR3 bases are TGCAGTGCTAGCCGAGGGCGCGAGCAGTACTTC.

The chain joins TRBV4-1 to TRBJ1-6; possible D gene TRBD1, 5 bases. V was shortened by 0 bases and J by 7 bases, with 7 bases between the two germline ends. Germline V CDR1 and CDR2: MGHRA, YSYEKL. CDR3 size: 14 residues. The CDR3 reads CASSQDRVNSPLHF. The CDR3 region has the DNA TGCGCCAGCAGCCAAGACAGGGTAAATTCACCCCTCCACTTT.

The rearrangement links TRBV9 to TRBJ2-1; 16 bases are a match to TRBD2. This CDR3 has 19 amino acids. CDR1 is SGDLS, CDR2 YYNGEE, per germline. V shed 0 bases, J shed 4 bases, and the junction held 7 bases outside the gene matches. CDR3 sequence (DNA): TGTGCCAGCAGCGTAGTGGGGACTAGCGGGGGGGCCGGGTACAATGAGCAGTTCTTC. Protein: CASSVVGTSGGAGYNEQFF.

The chain is built from TRBV5-1 and TRBJ2-3; 11 bases agree with TRBD2. Per germline, CDR1 SGHRS and CDR2 YFSETQ. J gave up 0 bases and V 0 bases, and 9 bases lay outside the gene matches. This CDR3 spans 19 amino acids. CDR3 region: CASSLGLLLAGESTDTQYF. The CDR3 DNA is TGCGCCAGCAGCTTGGGGTTACTACTAGCGGGGGAGAGCACAGATACGCAGTATTTT.

This clone was picked up one time. V usage is TRBV28 and J usage is TRBJ2-5; 8 positions agree with TRBD2. After removal of 10 bases from V and 5 bases from J, the junction contained 15 bases not matched to a gene. Germline assignment: CDR1 MDHEN and CDR2 SYDVKM. The CDR3 runs 15 residues. This CDR3 is CATLGRAPRRETQYF. DNA for the CDR3: TGTGCCACCCTCGGGAGGGCCCCGCGCCGGGAGACCCAGTACTTC.

In its sample, this clone was seen a few times. The genes are TRBV28 and TRBJ1-3; D is possibly TRBD1 (5 bases). Trimming took 6 bases from V and 8 from J, leaving 26 bases between them. The CDR3 extends over 17 amino acids. The germline V gene encodes CDR1 MDHEN and CDR2 SYDVKM. The CDR3 spells CASSFGSGRTGRDTIYF. The CDR3, as DNA: TGTGCCAGCAGCTTCGGCTCAGGGCGTACTGGGCGCGACACCATATATTTT.

This chain links TRBV5-1 with TRBJ2-7; maybe TRBD2 (6 bases). The CDR3 runs 15 residues. Germline V gene lookup returns CDR1 SGHRS and CDR2 YFSETQ. The V end lost 4 bases, the J end lost 6 bases, and 20 bases lay between the germline ends. The CDR3 loop is CASSTLQEGPSEQYF. In DNA form, the CDR3 reads TGCGCCAGCAGCACCCTCCAGGAGGGGCCAAGCGAGCAGTACTTC.

The V and J genes are TRBV6-1 and TRBJ2-2, with a tentative D call TRBD2 (5 bases). The germline gives CDR1 MNHNS, CDR2 SASEGT. With 7 bases removed from V and 1 base from J, the gap between germline ends came to 7 bases. This CDR3 spans 13 amino acids. CDR3 DNA: TGTGCCAGCACAGGAGGGAACACCGGGGAGCTGTTTTTT. This translates into CASTGGNTGELFF.

The DNA for the CDR3 is TGTGCCAGCAGCCCCAGAGCGGCAGGACGTACCTACGAGCAGTACTTC. This translates into CASSPRAAGRTYEQYF. The rearrangement links TRBV7-8 to TRBJ2-7; D perhaps matches TRBD2 (5 bases). The CDR3 is made up of 16 amino acids. V was clipped by 5 bases and J by 2 bases, with 19 bases between them. Germline CDR1 reads SGHVS; CDR2 reads FQNEAQ.

There are a few counts of this clone. The V call is TRBV4-3, the J call TRBJ1-3; D not certain. This CDR3 contains 16 residues. Germline-derived CDR1 and CDR2 are LGHNA and YSLEER. V lost 4 bases, J lost 0 bases, and 13 bases lay in between. This chain's CDR3 is CASSPNGGYSGNTIYF. The DNA of the CDR3 is TGCGCCAGCAGCCCAAACGGAGGCTACTCTGGAAACACCATATATTTT.

The chain joins TRBV27 to TRBJ2-3, with D perhaps TRBD2 (6 bases). Germline CDR1 and CDR2: MNHEY and SMNVEV (reference sequence). The CDR3 sequence is 14 residues long. V was cut by 10 bases and J by 6 bases, with 20 bases left in between. CDR3 DNA sequence: TGTGCCACCGGACGGGACTGGAAATGGGATACGCAGTATTTT. Protein: CATGRDWKWDTQYF.

V is TRBV4-1 and J is TRBJ1-5, with 9 bases that match TRBD1. Germline CDR1 MGHRA, CDR2 YSYEKL. V dropped 4 bases and J dropped 2; count of bases not matched to a gene: 6. The CDR3 runs to 16 residues. As DNA, the CDR3 is TGCGCCAGCAGCCCACAGGGGGCGGGGGGCAATCAGCCCCAGCATTTT. This encodes CASSPQGAGGNQPQHF.

A few counts support this clone. The rearrangement joins TRBV5-4 to TRBJ2-7, with D perhaps matching TRBD1 (6 bases). This CDR3 has 14 amino acids. The V gene lost 0 bases and the J gene lost 5 bases, with 12 bases spanning the gap. Germline V lookup: CDR1 SGHNT, CDR2 YYREEE (reference sequence). The CDR3 sequence is CASSLVSGANEQYF. The DNA for the CDR3 is TGTGCCAGCAGCTTGGTGTCAGGGGCCAACGAGCAGTACTTC.

The chain uses TRBV7-2 and TRBJ2-3, with D uncertain. CDR3 length equals 11 residues. Germline CDR1 and CDR2: SGHTA and FQGNSA. V lost 4 bases and J 4 bases, leaving 3 bases between the germline ends. The CDR3 nucleotides read TGTGCCAGCAGCTCCTCAGATACGCAGTATTTT. Amino acid sequence: CASSSSDTQYF.

This clone was seen just once. The chain carries TRBV5-1 and TRBJ1-4; D perhaps matches TRBD1 (5 bases). Per germline, CDR1 SGHRS and CDR2 YFSETQ. Trimming shortened V by 0 bases and J by 5 bases, and 8 bases separated the two germline ends. The CDR3 length is 14 residues. The CDR3 nucleotides are TGCGCCAGCAGCTTGGGGCCAGGGAATGAAAAACTGTTTTTT. It encodes CASSLGPGNEKLFF.

The chain is built from TRBV27 and TRBJ2-7, with 9 positions matching TRBD2. The CDR3 loop spans 14 amino acids. Trimming removed 5 bases from V and 7 bases from J; junction bases left unmatched: 9. In germline, CDR1 is MNHEY, CDR2 SMNVEV (reference sequence). The CDR3 sequence is CASSPGGGAREQYF. In DNA form, the CDR3 reads TGTGCCAGCAGTCCCGGCGGGGGGGCAAGGGAGCAGTACTTC.

This clone was counted a single time. The rearrangement joins TRBV4-3 to TRBJ2-7, with TRBD1 matching over 9 bases. Trimming took 3 bases from V and 6 from J; bases not matched to a gene: 12. Germline CDR1 LGHNA, CDR2 YSLEER. The CDR3 has 16 residues. Here the CDR3 reads CASSQGAWDRVSEQYF. CDR3 nucleotides: TGCGCCAGCAGCCAGGGTGCCTGGGACAGGGTAAGCGAGCAGTACTTC.

The rearrangement joins TRBV11-2 to TRBJ1-1; D not certain. Per germline, CDR1 SGHAT and CDR2 FQNNGV. The CDR3 contains 13 residues. The ends were cut back, 5 bases at V and 6 bases at J, with 13 bases in the middle. As DNA, the CDR3 is TGTGCCAGCAGCATCGACTTAGTCCCTGAAGCTTTCTTT. Translated, it gives CASSIDLVPEAFF. Based on the CDR3 plus reference TRBV11-2 and TRBJ1-1, the full variable domain is EAGVAQSPRYKIIEKRQSVAFWCNPISGHATLYWYQQILGQGPKLLIQFQNNGVVDDSQLPKDRFSAERLKGVDSTLKIQPAKLEDSAVYLCASSIDLVPEAFFGQGTRLTVV.

The V call is TRBV30, the J call TRBJ1-1; D might be TRBD1 (6 bases). V gave up 0 bases and J gave up 5 bases, with 22 bases separating them. Germline-derived CDR1 and CDR2 are GTSNPN and SVGIG (reference sequence). This CDR3 spans 17 amino acids. In nucleotides, the CDR3 is TGTGCCTGGAGTGTCAGGCGGGGGGCGATGTTTCGGACTGAAGCTTTCTTT. It encodes CAWSVRRGAMFRTEAFF. The full variable domain, rest sourced from reference TRBV30 and TRBJ1-1, is SQTIHQWPATLVQPVGSPLSLECTVEGTSNPNLYWYRQAAGRGLQLLFYSVGIGQISSEVPQNLSASRPQDRQFILSSKKLLLSDSGFYLCAWSVRRGAMFRTEAFFGQGTRLTVV.

The chain is built from TRBV5-1 and TRBJ1-1; maybe TRBD1 (5 bases). CDR3 size: 15 residues. Germline V gives CDR1 SGHRS, CDR2 YFSETQ. V lost 4 bases to trimming and J lost 2 bases, with 15 bases between them. In DNA, the CDR3 is TGCGCCAGCAGCCCTACCCCCGACAGAAACACTGAAGCTTTCTTT. Translating gives CASSPTPDRNTEAFF.

The V gene is TRBV5-6, the J gene TRBJ2-5, with a tentative D call TRBD2 (6 bases). The CDR3 has 12 amino acids. Germline lookup yields CDR1 SGHDT and CDR2 YYEEEE. The CDR3 spells CATTSREETQYF. As DNA, the CDR3 is TGTGCGACGACTAGTAGGGAAGAGACCCAGTACTTC.